What follows are 3 T cell receptor beta chains derived from one specimen sequenced in a study of human T cells and chemical hapten exposure. Time point given: patch test 2, 6 weeks after DPC sensitization. Treatment in this sample: therapeutic diphenylcyclopropenone sensitization with weekly scalp DPC. Via MiXCR, TCRdb re-called the RACE reads, giving one row per CDR3 protein. This table has around 100,000 distinct CDR3 sequences, about an eighth appearing once. The sample here was whole blood, taken in connection with sensitization to the hapten diphenylcyclopropenone (DPC). The receptors were gathered from a woman in her 40s with alopecia areata. Some clones in this sample may be carry-over from other donors' samples.

This clonotype turned up a few times. V gene TRBV27 combines with J gene TRBJ2-1; tentative D call: TRBD2 (6 bases). The germline V and J ends were trimmed by 3 bases and 1 base, with 25 bases remaining between them. There are 20 residues in the CDR3. Germline CDR1 and CDR2: MNHEY and SMNVEV (reference sequence). CDR3 amino acids: CASSLEGPTTVIVSYNEQFF. The CDR3 nucleotides are TGTGCCAGCAGTTTGGAGGGCCCGACGACGGTTATTGTATCCTACAATGAGCAGTTCTTC.

The chain has TRBV11-2 and TRBJ1-2; possibly TRBD1 for D (6 bases). The CDR3 loop spans 14 amino acids. CDR1 SGHAT and CDR2 FQNNGV come from the germline V gene. Trimming left V 0 bases short and J 6 bases short, with 11 bases between. In DNA, the CDR3 is TGTGCCAGCAGCTTAGACAGGGGCCCGGATGGCTACACCTTC. Its protein is CASSLDRGPDGYTF.

This clonotype was observed at least ten times. This chain uses TRBV12-3 or TRBV12-4 with TRBJ2-3; 12 bases fit TRBD2. This CDR3 is built from 16 residues. V gave up 6 bases and J gave up 0 bases; unmatched junction bases: 4. The CDR3 spells CASRSGLAGSTDTQYF. CDR3 in DNA: TGTGCCAGCAGGTCAGGACTAGCGGGGAGCACAGATACGCAGTATTTT.